This entry lists 27 T cell receptor beta chains sequenced from one sample in a study of T-cell memory formation after mild COVID-19. MiXCR, applied by TCRdb to the 5' RACE reads, yields one record per CDR3 protein. The profile covers fewer than 200,000 distinct CDR3 sequences, with about an eighth appearing a single time and approximately 3.6% taken by the ten largest. Sequencing was carried out using PBMCs or a T cell subset sorted from them (not recorded which). The receptors come from a young man who had mild COVID-19 (a few samples of this study predate the infection). Cell type and time point are not known.

This chain uses TRBV10-1 with TRBJ1-1; no reliable D call. This CDR3 has 12 residues. Trimming shortened V by 3 bases and J by 8 bases, and 10 bases separated the two germline ends. CDR1 and CDR2 from the germline V gene are WNHNN and SYGVQD (reference sequence). CDR3 in amino acids: CASSDRKGEAFF. Written as DNA, the CDR3 is TGCGCCAGCAGTGATCGGAAGGGCGAAGCTTTCTTT.

The chain employs TRBV7-2 and TRBJ2-5; 8 bases align to TRBD2. V lost 5 bases and J lost 5; bases outside the gene matches: 7. Germline CDR1 reads SGHTA; CDR2 reads FQGNSA. The CDR3 is made up of 14 amino acids. The CDR3 DNA sequence: TGTGCCAGCAGCCCCCCGTCGGGGGGGGAGACCCAGTACTTC. Amino acid sequence: CASSPPSGGETQYF.

This clonotype was recorded a few times. In nucleotides, the CDR3 is TGTGCCAGCAGCTCGTGGACAGGGGGAGCAGATACGCAGTATTTT. It translates to CASSSWTGGADTQYF. The V gene is TRBV11-2, the J gene TRBJ2-3; 10 bases are shared with TRBD1. The CDR3 totals 15 residues. V shed 4 bases and J 4 bases; nucleotides not matched to a gene: 5. Germline CDR1 and CDR2: SGHAT and FQNNGV.

A few counts support this clonotype. The chain recombines TRBV28 with TRBJ2-7; 7 nucleotides match TRBD1. The CDR3 totals 14 residues. Losses at the gene ends were 1 base for V and 3 bases for J; bases not matched to a gene: 3. Germline V gene data show CDR1 as MDHEN and CDR2 as SYDVKM. The CDR3, as DNA: TGTGCCAGCAGTTTATTCGGGACAGACTACGAGCAGTACGTC. Protein product: CASSLFGTDYEQYV.

The gene calls are TRBV5-1 and TRBJ2-3; D is perhaps TRBD2 (6 bases). The CDR3 is 16 amino acids. With 3 bases removed from V and 1 base from J, the gap between germline ends came to 15 bases. Germline values: CDR1 SGHRS, CDR2 YFSETQ. DNA of the CDR3: TGCGCCAGCAGCTCGACTGCTAGCGCCCGCACAGATACGCAGTATTTT. Amino acids: CASSSTASARTDTQYF.

This clonotype was detected a few times. The chain couples TRBV5-1 to TRBJ2-1, with 7 bases fitting TRBD1. The length of the CDR3 is 14 residues. Germline lookup yields CDR1 SGHRS and CDR2 YFSETQ. V lost 3 bases to trimming and J lost 8 bases; unmatched junction nucleotides: 8. The CDR3 reads CASSSRQGQDEQFF. The DNA for the CDR3 is TGCGCCAGCAGCTCCCGACAGGGCCAGGATGAGCAGTTCTTC.

This clonotype was observed many times. The chain is built from TRBV7-8 and TRBJ2-5; D is uncertain. V was shortened by 5 bases and J by 4 bases, with 8 bases between the two germline ends. The germline gives CDR1 SGHVS, CDR2 FQNEAQ. The CDR3 totals 12 residues. The CDR3 nucleotides are TGTGCCAGCAGCGGAGCCCGAGAGACCCAGTACTTC. This translates into CASSGARETQYF.

This clonotype was counted between two and nine times. J is TRBJ2-2 and V is TRBV5-1; tentatively, D is TRBD2 (6 bases). This CDR3 has 16 amino acids. CDR1 is SGHRS, CDR2 YFSETQ, per germline. Deletions cut 3 bases from V and 0 bases from J, with 12 bases between. This chain's CDR3 is CASSSGGAPNTGELFF. CDR3 in DNA: TGCGCCAGCAGCTCCGGAGGGGCTCCGAACACCGGGGAGCTGTTTTTT.

The sample holds a few counts of this clonotype. The chain employs TRBV5-1 and TRBJ2-2; a possible D gene is TRBD2 (5 bases). This CDR3 spans 15 amino acids. Germline CDR1 is SGHRS and CDR2 is YFSETQ. Trimming took off 0 bases at V and 2 bases at J, with 8 bases between the two ends. Here the CDR3 reads CASSLDGVNTGELFF. The CDR3 region has the DNA TGCGCCAGCAGCTTGGACGGGGTTAACACCGGGGAGCTGTTTTTT. The whole variable domain, remainder taken from reference TRBV5-1 and TRBJ2-2, is KAGVTQTPRYLIKTRGQQVTLSCSPISGHRSVSWYQQTPGQGLQFLFEYFSETQRNKGNFPGRFSGRQFSNSRSEMNVSTLELGDSALYLCASSLDGVNTGELFFGEGSRLTVL.

This clonotype was detected ten times or more. The rearrangement links TRBV6-6 to TRBJ2-7, with TRBD2 identical over 9 bases. With 6 bases clipped from V and 0 bases from J, the junction kept 6 bases outside the gene matches. The CDR3 runs to 15 residues. Germline V gene data show CDR1 as MNHNY and CDR2 as SVGAGI (reference sequence). Here the CDR3 DNA reads TGTGCCAGCAGGGGTAGCGGGGGCAGCTCCTACGAGCAGTACGTC. Protein: CASRGSGGSSYEQYV.

This clonotype has only a few counts. The chain couples TRBV7-2 to TRBJ2-1; D may correspond to TRBD1 or TRBD2 (6 bases each). The CDR3 runs 17 residues. Germline-derived CDR1 and CDR2 are SGHTA and FQGNSA. V gave up 2 bases and J gave up 9 bases, with 23 bases separating them. In nucleotides, the CDR3 is TGTGCCAGCAGCTTACGGGGGCCTGGGCAGGGTGGTCGTGAGCAGTTCTTC. Amino acids: CASSLRGPGQGGREQFF. Supplemented by reference TRBV7-2 and TRBJ2-1, the full variable domain reads GAGVSQSPSNKVTEKGKDVELRCDPISGHTALYWYRQSLGQGLEFLIYFQGNSAPDKSGLPSDRFSAERTGGSVSTLTIQRTQQEDSAVYLCASSLRGPGQGGREQFFGPGTRLTVL.

This clonotype appeared a few times. The V gene is TRBV4-1, the J gene TRBJ1-2, with TRBD1 identical over 8 bases. The length of the CDR3 is 16 residues. The V and J ends lost 1 base and 8 bases, in that order; junction bases with no gene match: 12. CDR1 is MGHRA, CDR2 YSYEKL, per germline. CDR3 loop: CASSQAGTGGKRGYTF. In nucleotides, the CDR3 is TGCGCCAGCAGCCAAGCTGGGACAGGAGGGAAAAGAGGCTACACCTTC.

This clonotype occurred many times. V gene TRBV10-3 combines with J gene TRBJ1-1; possibly TRBD1 for D (6 bases). Deletions cut 0 bases from V and 0 bases from J, with 11 bases between. Germline lookup yields CDR1 ENHRY and CDR2 SYGVKD. The CDR3 is 16 residues long. The CDR3: CAISESRTAMNTEAFF. The CDR3 DNA reads as TGTGCCATCAGTGAGTCCAGGACAGCGATGAACACTGAAGCTTTCTTT.

The V call is TRBV7-9, the J call TRBJ2-3; possibly TRBD1 for D (5 bases). Germline assignment: CDR1 SEHNR and CDR2 FQNEAQ (reference sequence). The CDR3 totals 17 residues. V was pared by 5 bases and J by 5 bases, with 23 bases between. The CDR3 nucleotides read TGTGCCAGCAGCATAAGGGGTCACCGAATCGCGCAAGATACGCAGTATTTT. Translated: CASSIRGHRIAQDTQYF.

This clonotype turned up a few times. The genes are TRBV4-2 and TRBJ2-2, with D possibly TRBD1 on 5 matching bases. Trimming left V 0 bases short and J 2 bases short, with 10 bases between. The CDR3 is 16 amino acids. Germline assignment: CDR1 LGHNA and CDR2 YNFKEQ. As DNA, the CDR3 is TGTGCCAGCAGCCAAGAGAAGGGGATCAACACCGGGGAGCTGTTTTTT. This translates into CASSQEKGINTGELFF.

The chain is built from TRBV5-6 and TRBJ2-3; D gene uncertain. Per germline, CDR1 SGHDT and CDR2 YYEEEE. The CDR3 runs to 13 residues. Trimming took 5 bases from V and 4 from J, leaving 11 bases between them. Written as DNA, the CDR3 is TGTGCCAGCAGGCGAGGAGTAGCAGATACGCAGTATTTT. Translation: CASRRGVADTQYF.

This clonotype was seen a few times. The chain employs TRBV15 and TRBJ2-4, with D possibly called TRBD1 or TRBD2 (5 bases each). The germline V and J ends were trimmed by 2 bases and 6 bases, with 20 bases remaining between them. CDR3 length: 17 amino acids. Germline V gene data show CDR1 as LNHNV and CDR2 as YYDKDF (reference sequence). DNA for the CDR3: TGTGCCACCAGCAGATCCCGGGGCTCTCAAAGGGGAAACATTCAGTACTTC. It specifies CATSRSRGSQRGNIQYF.

This clonotype turned up a few times. The chain uses TRBV5-1 and TRBJ2-5; D gene ambiguous. Germline CDR1 and CDR2: SGHRS and YFSETQ. V was cut by 1 base and J by 3 bases, with 7 bases left in between. The CDR3 extends over 13 amino acids. The CDR3 here is CASSLRQEETQYF. The CDR3 DNA reads TGCGCCAGCAGCTTGAGGCAGGAAGAGACCCAGTACTTC. Full variable domain (missing parts from reference TRBV5-1 and TRBJ2-5): KAGVTQTPRYLIKTRGQQVTLSCSPISGHRSVSWYQQTPGQGLQFLFEYFSETQRNKGNFPGRFSGRQFSNSRSEMNVSTLELGDSALYLCASSLRQEETQYFGPGTRLLVL.

There are a few counts of this clonotype. The V and J genes are TRBV4-2 and TRBJ1-2; D is ambiguous. V was shortened by 4 bases and J by 2 bases, with 5 bases between the two germline ends. The CDR3 length is 12 residues. Germline CDR1 and CDR2: LGHNA and YNFKEQ. CDR3 protein: CASSRENYGYTF. CDR3 in DNA: TGTGCCAGCAGCCGCGAGAACTATGGCTACACCTTC.

The genes are TRBV7-6 and TRBJ1-4, with 7 positions matching TRBD1. With V trimmed by 5 bases and J by 8 bases, 8 bases remained unmatched. Looked up from germline, CDR1 is SGHVS and CDR2 is FNYEAQ. The CDR3 contains 14 residues. The DNA for the CDR3 is TGTGCCAGCAGCCCCCAACAGGGGCTAGAAAAACTGTTTTTT. It codes for CASSPQQGLEKLFF.

This chain connects TRBV5-1 to TRBJ1-1; D ambiguous. Germline CDR1 and CDR2: SGHRS and YFSETQ. The CDR3 spans 15 residues. Trimming shortened V by 0 bases and J by 5 bases, and 14 bases separated the two germline ends. This chain's CDR3 is CASSLGGSAGTEAFF. For the CDR3, the DNA is TGCGCCAGCAGCTTGGGCGGGTCGGCCGGGACTGAAGCTTTCTTT.

This clonotype was recorded a few times. J is TRBJ2-5 and V is TRBV5-4; 7 bases fit TRBD2. Germline loops: CDR1 SGHNT, CDR2 YYREEE (reference sequence). The CDR3 sequence is 16 residues long. J was trimmed by 1 base and V by 4 bases; bases with no gene match: 10. The CDR3 reads CASSLMSGAGQETQYF. The CDR3 nucleotides read TGTGCCAGCAGCCTGATGAGCGGGGCAGGCCAAGAGACCCAGTACTTC.

This clonotype was seen only a few times. This chain uses TRBV6-5 with TRBJ2-7; TRBD2 agrees at 9 bases. This CDR3 region has 14 residues. Germline values: CDR1 MNHEY, CDR2 SVGAGI. The J segment lost 1 base and the V segment lost 5 bases, leaving 3 bases of the junction unmatched. CDR3 in DNA: TGTGCCAGCAGTCTTCTAGCGGGGTCCTACGAGCAGTACTTC. It encodes CASSLLAGSYEQYF.

This clonotype was counted a few times. The chain combines TRBV7-2 with TRBJ2-5, with TRBD2 matching over 7 bases. Trimming removed 5 bases from V and 4 bases from J; junction bases left unmatched: 7. The CDR3 has 14 amino acids. The germline V gene has CDR1 SGHTA and CDR2 FQGNSA. The CDR3 sequence is CASSAGGGGETQYF. In nucleotides, the CDR3 is TGTGCCAGCAGCGCTGGTGGCGGGGGAGAGACCCAGTACTTC.

The chain employs TRBV9 and TRBJ2-3; D call uncertain. Germline lookup yields CDR1 SGDLS and CDR2 YYNGEE. V gave up 4 bases and J gave up 1 base, with 10 bases separating them. The CDR3 contains 14 residues. CDR3 DNA sequence: TGTGCCAGCAGCTCCCCGGCGGGCACAGATACGCAGTATTTT. Translation gives CASSSPAGTDTQYF.

This clonotype was counted many times. The chain carries TRBV7-8 and TRBJ2-7; unclear D gene. V gave up 5 bases and J gave up 3 bases, with 5 bases separating them. This CDR3 region has 11 residues. Looked up from germline, CDR1 is SGHVS and CDR2 is FQNEAQ. CDR3 in DNA: TGTGCCAGCAGCCAGCACTACGAGCAGTACTTC. It translates to CASSQHYEQYF. Based on the CDR3 plus reference TRBV7-8 and TRBJ2-7, the full variable domain is GAGVSQSPRYKVAKRGQDVALRCDPISGHVSLFWYQQALGQGPEFLTYFQNEAQLDKSGLPSDRFFAERPEGSVSTLKIQRTQQEDSAVYLCASSQHYEQYFGPGTRLTVT.

This rearrangement joins TRBV15 to TRBJ2-1; 13 bases are shared with TRBD2. CDR3 size: 15 residues. The germline V gene encodes CDR1 LNHNV and CDR2 YYDKDF (reference sequence). Trimming took 5 bases from V and 7 from J; bases not matched to a gene: 5. The CDR3 region has the DNA TGTGCCACCAGCGCCGGGACTAGCGGGAAAAATGAGCAGTTCTTC. Translating it yields CATSAGTSGKNEQFF.